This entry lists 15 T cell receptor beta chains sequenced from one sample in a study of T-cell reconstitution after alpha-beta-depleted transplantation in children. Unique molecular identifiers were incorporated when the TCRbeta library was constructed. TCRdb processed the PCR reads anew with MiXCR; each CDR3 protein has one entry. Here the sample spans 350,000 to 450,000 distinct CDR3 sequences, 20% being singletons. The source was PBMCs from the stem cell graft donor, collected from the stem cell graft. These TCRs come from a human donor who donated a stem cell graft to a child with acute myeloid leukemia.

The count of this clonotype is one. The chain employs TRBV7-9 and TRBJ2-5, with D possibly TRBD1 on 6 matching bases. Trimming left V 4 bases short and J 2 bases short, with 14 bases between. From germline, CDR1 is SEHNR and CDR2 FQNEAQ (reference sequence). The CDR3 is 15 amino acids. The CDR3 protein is CASSWQWGLQETQYF. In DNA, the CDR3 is TGTGCCAGCAGCTGGCAGTGGGGGCTTCAAGAGACCCAGTACTTC.

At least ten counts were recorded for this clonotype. The CDR3 region has the DNA TGTGCCAGCAGCTTACCCAGCACAGATACGCAGTATTTT. This codes for CASSLPSTDTQYF. V usage is TRBV28 and J usage is TRBJ2-3; unclear D gene. This CDR3 is built from 13 residues. Deletions cut 6 bases from V and 0 bases from J, with 7 bases between. Germline-derived CDR1 and CDR2 are MDHEN and SYDVKM.

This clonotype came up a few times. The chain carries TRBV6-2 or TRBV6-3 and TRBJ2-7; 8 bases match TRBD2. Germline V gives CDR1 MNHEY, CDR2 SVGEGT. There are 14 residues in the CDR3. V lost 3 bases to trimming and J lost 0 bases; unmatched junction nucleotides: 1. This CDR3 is CASSYTSGSYEQYF. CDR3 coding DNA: TGTGCCAGCAGTTATACTAGCGGCTCCTACGAGCAGTACTTC.

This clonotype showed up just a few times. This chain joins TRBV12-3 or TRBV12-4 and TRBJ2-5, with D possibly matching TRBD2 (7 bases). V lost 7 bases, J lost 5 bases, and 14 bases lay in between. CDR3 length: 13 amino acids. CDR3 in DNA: TGTGCCAGCATCCTTGGGGGGGGCGAGACCCAGTACTTC. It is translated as CASILGGGETQYF.

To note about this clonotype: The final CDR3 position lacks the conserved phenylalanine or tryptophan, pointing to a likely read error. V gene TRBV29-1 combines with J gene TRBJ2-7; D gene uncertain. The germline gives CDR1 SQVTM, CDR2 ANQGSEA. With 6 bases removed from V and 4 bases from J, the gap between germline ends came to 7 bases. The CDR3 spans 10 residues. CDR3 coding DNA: TGCAGCGTACGAACTTACGAGCAGTACTTG. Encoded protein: CSVRTYEQYL.

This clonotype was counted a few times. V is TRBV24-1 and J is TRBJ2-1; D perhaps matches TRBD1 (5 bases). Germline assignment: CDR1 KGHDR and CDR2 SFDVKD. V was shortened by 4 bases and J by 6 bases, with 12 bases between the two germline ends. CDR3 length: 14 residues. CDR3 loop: CATSDRVNRNEQFF. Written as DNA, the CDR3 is TGTGCCACCAGTGACAGGGTGAATCGCAATGAGCAGTTCTTC.

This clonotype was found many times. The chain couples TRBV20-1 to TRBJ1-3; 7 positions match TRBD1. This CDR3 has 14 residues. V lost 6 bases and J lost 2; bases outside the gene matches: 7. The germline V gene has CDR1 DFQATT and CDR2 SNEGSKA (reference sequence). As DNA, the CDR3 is TGCAGTGCCACACAGGGGTTTACTGGAAACACCATATATTTT. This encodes CSATQGFTGNTIYF.

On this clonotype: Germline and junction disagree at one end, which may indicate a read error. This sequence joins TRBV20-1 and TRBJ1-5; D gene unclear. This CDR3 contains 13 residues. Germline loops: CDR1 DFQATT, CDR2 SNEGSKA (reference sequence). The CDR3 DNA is TGCAGTGCTAGAGCTGACTGGAGCGGGCCCCACCATTTT. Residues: CSARADWSGPHHF.

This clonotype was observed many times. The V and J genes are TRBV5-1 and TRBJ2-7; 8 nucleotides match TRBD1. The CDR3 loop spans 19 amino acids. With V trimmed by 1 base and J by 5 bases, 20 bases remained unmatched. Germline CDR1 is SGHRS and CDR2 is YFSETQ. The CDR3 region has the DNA TGCGCCAGCAGCTTGAGGGAGAATGGACAGGGCGGATTTCGCCACGAGCAGTACTTC. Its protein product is CASSLRENGQGGFRHEQYF.

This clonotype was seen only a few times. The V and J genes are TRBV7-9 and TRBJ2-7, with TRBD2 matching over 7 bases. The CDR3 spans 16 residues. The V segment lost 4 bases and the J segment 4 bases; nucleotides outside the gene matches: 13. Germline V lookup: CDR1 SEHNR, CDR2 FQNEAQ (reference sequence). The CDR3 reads CASSWGGPSGLYEQYF. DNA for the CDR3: TGTGCCAGCAGCTGGGGTGGTCCTAGCGGATTATACGAGCAGTACTTC.

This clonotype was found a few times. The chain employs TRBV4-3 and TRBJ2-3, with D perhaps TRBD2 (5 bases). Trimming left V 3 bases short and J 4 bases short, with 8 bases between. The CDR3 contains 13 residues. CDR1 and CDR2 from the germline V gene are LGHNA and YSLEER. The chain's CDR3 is CASSHGSADTQYF. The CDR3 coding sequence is TGCGCCAGCAGCCACGGTAGCGCAGATACGCAGTATTTT.

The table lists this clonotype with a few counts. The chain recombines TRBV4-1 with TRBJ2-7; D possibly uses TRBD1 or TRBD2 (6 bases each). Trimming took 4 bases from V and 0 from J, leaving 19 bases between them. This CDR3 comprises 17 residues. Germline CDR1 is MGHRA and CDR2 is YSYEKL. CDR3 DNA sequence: TGCGCCAGCAGCCCAAGTAGTGTGGGGGGCACCTCCTACGAGCAGTACTTC. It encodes CASSPSSVGGTSYEQYF.

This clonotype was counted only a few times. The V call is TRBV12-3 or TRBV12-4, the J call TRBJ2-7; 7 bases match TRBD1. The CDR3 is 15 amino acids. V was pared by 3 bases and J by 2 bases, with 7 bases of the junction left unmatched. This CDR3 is CASSFHRDRPYEQYF. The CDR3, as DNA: TGTGCCAGCAGTTTCCACCGGGACAGACCCTACGAGCAGTACTTC.

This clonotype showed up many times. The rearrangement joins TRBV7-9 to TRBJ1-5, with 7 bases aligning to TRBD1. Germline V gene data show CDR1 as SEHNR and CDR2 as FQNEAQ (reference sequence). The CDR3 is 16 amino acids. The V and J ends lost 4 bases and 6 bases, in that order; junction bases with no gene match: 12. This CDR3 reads CASSSSSGGPIQPQHF. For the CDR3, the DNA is TGTGCCAGCAGCTCTAGTTCAGGGGGACCCATTCAGCCCCAGCATTTT.

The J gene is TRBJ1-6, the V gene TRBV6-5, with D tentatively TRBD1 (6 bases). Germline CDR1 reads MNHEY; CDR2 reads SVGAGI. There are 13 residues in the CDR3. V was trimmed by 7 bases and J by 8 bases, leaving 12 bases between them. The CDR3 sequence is CASTSGVDSPLHF. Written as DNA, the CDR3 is TGTGCCAGCACTTCAGGGGTGGATTCACCCCTCCACTTT.